This is a list of T cell receptor beta chains from one sample in a study of beta chain features in type 1 diabetes. TCRdb's copy holds only in-frame clones and misses some; the assay was immunoSEQ multiplex PCR. Of a few hundred thousand clones in the sample, around 22% were seen once. The sequencing sample was made of naive CD4+ T cells from blood. The receptors here all came from a woman in her thirties with type 1 diabetes. Both conserved end residues are part of each CDR3. Clone size is shown for a subset of rows, as once, few, many or a class of expanded clone.

CAWSGRQGIYNEQFF	TRBV30	TRBJ2-1	15	once
CATSSGGGQPQHF	TRBV15	TRBJ1-5	13	few
CASSPATSGSTDTQYF	TRBV5-1	TRBJ2-3	16	NA
CASSLLQGASYEQYF	TRBV5-1	TRBJ2-7	15	NA
CAWVLQGTWTEAFF	TRBV30	TRBJ1-1	14	few
CSANKRGSYNEQFF	TRBV29-1	TRBJ2-1	14	few
CASGLTNLYNEQFF	TRBV12-5	TRBJ2-1	14	once
CASSQDLMLAGTSYEQYF	TRBV4-1	TRBJ2-7	18	NA
CASSGGSGSYEQYF	TRBV5-1	TRBJ2-7	14	NA
CASSPGTGDYEQYF	TRBV18	TRBJ2-7	14	few
CAWIVLSNTDTQYF	TRBV30	TRBJ2-3	14	NA
CASSLSPSGIYNEQFF	TRBV7-9	TRBJ2-1	16	NA
CAWSVNGADGELFF	TRBV30	TRBJ2-2	14	NA
CASSNRLAGNYEQYF	TRBV4-1	TRBJ2-7	15	NA
CSVSQGALAYGYTF	TRBV29-1	TRBJ1-2	14	NA
CAWSRQGYGYTF	TRBV30	TRBJ1-2	12	few
CASSSRLAGVSNEQFF	TRBV7-8	TRBJ2-1	16	NA
CLVSPGKNEAFF	TRBV29-1	TRBJ1-1	12	NA
CASSPVLGAQDEKLFF	TRBV5-1	TRBJ1-4	16	NA
CASSFGRLEAFF	TRBV5-4	TRBJ1-1	12	NA
CASSGNSGRRETQYF	TRBV6-1	TRBJ2-5	15	NA
CASSLQLSSYEQYF	TRBV11-2	TRBJ2-7	14	few
CASSLGGHIEGYEQYF	TRBV5-1	TRBJ2-7	16	NA
CASSRTGPTDTQYF	TRBV7-3	TRBJ2-3	14	few
CASRGDERERGNEQFF	TRBV2	TRBJ2-1	16	few
CAWSRGQGRISEKLFF	TRBV30	TRBJ1-4	16	few
CASSSGGLSTDTQYF	TRBV5-1	TRBJ2-3	15	once
CAWVGGTGVYGYTF	TRBV30	TRBJ1-2	14	NA
CASHRTQETQYF	TRBV2	TRBJ2-5	12	few
CASSQSRQGANTEAFF	TRBV4-1	TRBJ1-1	16	NA
CASSVSSGSFTQYF	TRBV9	TRBJ2-3	14	NA
CASNFGQGSETQYF	TRBV19	TRBJ2-5	14	NA
CASSVGLEETQYF	TRBV18	TRBJ2-5	13	few
CSHRQDRYNEQFF	TRBV29-1	TRBJ2-1	13	NA
CASSIQGAPYSNQPQHF	TRBV2	TRBJ1-5	17	NA
CASSLVGEESGANVLTF	TRBV5-6	TRBJ2-6	17	few